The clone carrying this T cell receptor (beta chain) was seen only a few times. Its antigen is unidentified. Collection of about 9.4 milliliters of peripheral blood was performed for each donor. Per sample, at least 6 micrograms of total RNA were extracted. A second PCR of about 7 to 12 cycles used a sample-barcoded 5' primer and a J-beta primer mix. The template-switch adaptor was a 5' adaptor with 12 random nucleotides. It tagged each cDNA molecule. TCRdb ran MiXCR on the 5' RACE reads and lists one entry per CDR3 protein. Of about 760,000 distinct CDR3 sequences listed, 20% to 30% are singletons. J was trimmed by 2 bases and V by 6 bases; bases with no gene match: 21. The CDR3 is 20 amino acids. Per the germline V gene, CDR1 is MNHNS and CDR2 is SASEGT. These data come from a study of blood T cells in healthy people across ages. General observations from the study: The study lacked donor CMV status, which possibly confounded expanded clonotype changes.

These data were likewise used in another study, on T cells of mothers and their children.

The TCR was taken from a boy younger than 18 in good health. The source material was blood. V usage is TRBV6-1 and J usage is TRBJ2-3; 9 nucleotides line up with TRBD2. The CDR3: CASSPRGASGAKALTDTQYF. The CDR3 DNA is TGTGCCAGCAGCCCCCGCGGGGCTAGCGGGGCTAAAGCCCTCACAGATACGCAGTATTTT.